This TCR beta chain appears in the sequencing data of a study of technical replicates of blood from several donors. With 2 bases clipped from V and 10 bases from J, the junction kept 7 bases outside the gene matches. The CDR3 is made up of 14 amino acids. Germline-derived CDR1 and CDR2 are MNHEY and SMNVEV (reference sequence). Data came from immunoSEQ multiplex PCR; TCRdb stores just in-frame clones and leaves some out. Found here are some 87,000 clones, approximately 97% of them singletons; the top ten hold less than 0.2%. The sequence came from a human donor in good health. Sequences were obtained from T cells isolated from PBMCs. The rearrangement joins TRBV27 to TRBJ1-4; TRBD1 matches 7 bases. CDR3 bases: TGTGCCAGCAGTTTAGGGACAGAGGGGCGAAAACTGTTTTTT. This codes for CASSLGTEGRKLFF.